This entry lists 16 T cell receptor beta chains sequenced from one sample in a study of blood T cell repertoires in COVID-19. The repertoire was sequenced with immunoSEQ multiplex PCR; TCRdb's copy has only in-frame clones and lacks some. The table shows some 250,000 clones, with 86% occurring only once. The sequenced material came from peripheral blood. The receptors derive from a man between 60 and 75 years old with acute or convalescent COVID-19.

The CDR3 DNA reads TGTGCCAGCAGCTTAGGGGGTTCGCAGGGCGAGGAAGAGACCCAGTACTTC. Its translation is CASSLGGSQGEEETQYF. The chain links TRBV7-9 to TRBJ2-5, with D perhaps matching TRBD1 (5 bases). From germline, CDR1 is SEHNR and CDR2 FQNEAQ (reference sequence). This CDR3 is built from 17 residues. V lost 1 base, J lost 3 bases, and 18 bases lay in between.

In regard to this clone: The sample carries other DNA sequences with the same CDR3. This chain joins TRBV24-1 and TRBJ1-5; unclear D gene. The length of the CDR3 is 12 residues. Germline CDR1 and CDR2: KGHDR and SFDVKD. Trimming pared 4 bases from V and 4 bases from J, leaving 4 bases between. The CDR3 bases are TGTGCCACCAGTGACCTTAATCAGCCCCAGCATTTT. Translation gives CATSDLNQPQHF.

This chain connects TRBV7-9 to TRBJ2-5; possible D gene TRBD2, 5 bases. In germline, CDR1 is SEHNR, CDR2 FQNEAQ (reference sequence). V lost 10 bases and J lost 4, with 10 bases in between. The CDR3 is 11 amino acids. This chain's CDR3 is CATQGGETQYF. CDR3 sequence (DNA): TGTGCCACGCAAGGAGGAGAGACCCAGTACTTC.

The chain recombines TRBV28 with TRBJ2-5; 7 bases line up with TRBD1. CDR1 is MDHEN and CDR2 is SYDVKM in the germline V gene. The CDR3 is made up of 14 amino acids. With 6 bases clipped from V and 5 bases from J, the junction kept 9 bases outside the gene matches. In DNA, the CDR3 is TGTGCCAGCAGCGACCAGACAGGGTTGGAGACCCAGTACTTC. As protein: CASSDQTGLETQYF. Full variable domain (rest looked up from reference TRBV28 and TRBJ2-5): DVKVTQSSRYLVKRTGEKVFLECVQDMDHENMFWYRQDPGLGLRLIYFSYDVKMKEKGDIPEGYSVSREKKERFSLILESASTNQTSMYLCASSDQTGLETQYFGPGTRLLVL.

This clone has only one observation. The chain joins TRBV19 to TRBJ1-1, with D maybe TRBD1 (5 bases). The germline V gene has CDR1 LNHDA and CDR2 SQIVND (reference sequence). V was pared by 5 bases and J by 3 bases, with 10 bases between. This CDR3 contains 13 residues. The CDR3 bases are TGTGCCAGTAGTCTAAGACAGTACACTGAAGCTTTCTTT. This encodes CASSLRQYTEAFF. Looking up the rest from reference TRBV19 and TRBJ1-1 gives the full variable domain: DGGITQSPKYLFRKEGQNVTLSCEQNLNHDAMYWYRQDPGQGLRLIYYSQIVNDFQKGDIAEGYSVSREKKESFPLTVTSAQKNPTAFYLCASSLRQYTEAFFGQGTRLTVV.

The chain recombines TRBV11-1 with TRBJ1-1; D unclear. CDR1 SGHAT and CDR2 FQDESV come from the germline V gene (reference sequence). Trimming stripped 3 bases from V and 1 base from J, with 12 bases between. The CDR3 extends over 15 amino acids. This CDR3 is CASSFKAGKNTEAFF. The CDR3 DNA reads as TGTGCCAGCAGCTTTAAAGCGGGGAAGAACACTGAAGCTTTCTTT.

The chain carries TRBV28 and TRBJ1-2; D perhaps matches TRBD1 (6 bases). The V gene's germline CDR1 is MDHEN and CDR2 SYDVKM. CDR3 length equals 14 residues. V was trimmed by 2 bases and J by 4 bases, leaving 11 bases between them. CDR3 in DNA: TGTGCCAGCAGTTTAACGACAGGAAGCTATGGCTACACCTTC. Its protein product is CASSLTTGSYGYTF.

The V call is TRBV5-1, the J call TRBJ2-1; 10 bases fit TRBD2. Germline V gene sequence: CDR1 SGHRS, CDR2 YFSETQ. V lost 0 bases to trimming and J lost 8 bases; unmatched junction nucleotides: 8. CDR3 length equals 16 residues. The CDR3 here is CASSLVLAGEVYEQFF. In DNA form, the CDR3 reads TGCGCCAGCAGCTTGGTTCTAGCGGGAGAAGTCTATGAGCAGTTCTTC. The complete variable domain, with remaining parts taken from reference TRBV5-1 and TRBJ2-1, reads KAGVTQTPRYLIKTRGQQVTLSCSPISGHRSVSWYQQTPGQGLQFLFEYFSETQRNKGNFPGRFSGRQFSNSRSEMNVSTLELGDSALYLCASSLVLAGEVYEQFFGPGTRLTVL.

This chain links TRBV28 with TRBJ1-2, with TRBD1 identical over 7 bases. The CDR3 contains 15 residues. Germline V gives CDR1 MDHEN, CDR2 SYDVKM. V dropped 6 bases and J dropped 5; count of bases not matched to a gene: 12. The CDR3 DNA reads TGTGCCAGCAGGCGGTCTGGGACAGTCAGTTATGGCTACACCTTC. Its protein product is CASRRSGTVSYGYTF.

The rearrangement joins TRBV6-2 or TRBV6-3 to TRBJ2-3; 8 positions agree with TRBD1. The CDR3 contains 14 residues. The junction had 8 bases not matched to a gene; V was cut back by 2 bases and J by 10 bases. Germline V gene sequence: CDR1 MNHEY, CDR2 SVGEGT. The CDR3 bases are TGTGCCAGCAGTTACACAGGACAGGGAAGGCCGCAGTATTTT. It yields the protein CASSYTGQGRPQYF.

The chain couples TRBV27 to TRBJ2-7; TRBD2 agrees at 7 bases. The CDR3 contains 16 residues. Per germline, CDR1 MNHEY and CDR2 SMNVEV (reference sequence). Unmatched junction bases numbered 12, after V lost 3 bases and J lost 4 bases. Written as DNA, the CDR3 is TGTGCCAGCAGTTTTACCCCTCGCGGGAGTCAGTACGAGCAGTACTTC. Residues: CASSFTPRGSQYEQYF.

The chain employs TRBV7-3 and TRBJ2-1; 12 nucleotides line up with TRBD2. The CDR3 covers 17 residues. The V gene end was trimmed by 5 bases and the J gene end by 4 bases; junction bases not matched to a gene: 9. From germline, CDR1 is SGHTA and CDR2 FQGTGA. CDR3 DNA: TGTGCCAGCAGCCCCCAGCCTAGCGGGAGGGCTTACAATGAGCAGTTCTTC. It yields the protein CASSPQPSGRAYNEQFF.

The chain combines TRBV19 with TRBJ2-1; the match to TRBD2 covers 7 bases. The CDR3 is 16 residues long. V gave up 5 bases and J gave up 7 bases; unmatched junction bases: 14. From germline, CDR1 is LNHDA and CDR2 SQIVND (reference sequence). The CDR3 DNA reads as TGTGCCAGTAGTTCCTCCCCCGGCGGGAGATCGAATGAGCAGTTCTTC. As protein: CASSSSPGGRSNEQFF.

This chain links TRBV5-1 with TRBJ1-5; 8 bases map to TRBD1. J was trimmed by 1 base and V by 0 bases; bases with no gene match: 0. Per the germline V gene, CDR1 is SGHRS and CDR2 is YFSETQ. There are 15 residues in the CDR3. The CDR3 region is CASSLGTGSNQPQHF. The CDR3, as DNA: TGCGCCAGCAGCTTGGGGACAGGGAGCAATCAGCCCCAGCATTTT.

In DNA form, the CDR3 reads TGTGCCAGCAGCTTACAGGGTTCACCCCTCCACTTT. Translating gives CASSLQGSPLHF. The chain couples TRBV7-9 to TRBJ1-6, with a weak D call TRBD1 (5 bases). Trimming cost V 2 bases and J 9 bases, with 5 bases left between them. The CDR3 extends over 12 amino acids. Germline-derived CDR1 and CDR2 are SEHNR and FQNEAQ (reference sequence).

The V and J genes are TRBV30 and TRBJ1-2; D possibly corresponds to TRBD1 (6 bases). CDR1 and CDR2 (germline): GTSNPN, SVGIG (reference sequence). The CDR3 has 16 amino acids. Trimming left V 1 base short and J 2 bases short, with 17 bases between. CDR3 in DNA: TGTGCCTGGAGTGAACCCACAGGGATGGGGAACTATGGCTACACCTTC. It codes for CAWSEPTGMGNYGYTF.